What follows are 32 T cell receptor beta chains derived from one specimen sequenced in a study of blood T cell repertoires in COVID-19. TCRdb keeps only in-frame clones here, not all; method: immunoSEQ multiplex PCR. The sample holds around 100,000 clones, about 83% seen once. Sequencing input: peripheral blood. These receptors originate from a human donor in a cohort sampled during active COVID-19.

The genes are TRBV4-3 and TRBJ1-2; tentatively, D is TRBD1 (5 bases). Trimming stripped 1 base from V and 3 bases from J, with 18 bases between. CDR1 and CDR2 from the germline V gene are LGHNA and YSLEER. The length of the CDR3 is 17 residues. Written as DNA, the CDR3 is TGCGCCAGCAGCCAAGTAGGGGTCAGGGATCTTGACTATGGCTACACCTTC. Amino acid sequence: CASSQVGVRDLDYGYTF.

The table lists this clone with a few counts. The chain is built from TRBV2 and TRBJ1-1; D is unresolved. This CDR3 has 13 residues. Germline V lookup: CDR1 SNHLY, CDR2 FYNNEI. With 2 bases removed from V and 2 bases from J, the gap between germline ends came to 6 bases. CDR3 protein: CASSEWSNTEAFF. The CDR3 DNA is TGTGCCAGCAGTGAATGGAGTAACACTGAAGCTTTCTTT. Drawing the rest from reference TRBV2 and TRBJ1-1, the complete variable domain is EPEVTQTPSHQVTQMGQEVILRCVPISNHLYFYWYRQILGQKVEFLVSFYNNEISEKSEIFDDQFSVERPDGSNFTLKIRSTKLEDSAMYFCASSEWSNTEAFFGQGTRLTVV.

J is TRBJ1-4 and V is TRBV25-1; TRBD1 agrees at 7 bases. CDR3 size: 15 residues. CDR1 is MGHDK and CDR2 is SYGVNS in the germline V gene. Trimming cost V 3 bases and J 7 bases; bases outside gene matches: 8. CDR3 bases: TGTGCCAGCAGTGATCACGACAGGGCGTCTGAAAAACTGTTTTTT. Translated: CASSDHDRASEKLFF. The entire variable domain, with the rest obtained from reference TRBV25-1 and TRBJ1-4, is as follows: EADIYQTPRYLVIGTGKKITLECSQTMGHDKMYWYQQDPGMELHLIHYSYGVNSTEKGDLSSESTVSRIRTEHFPLTLESARPSHTSQYLCASSDHDRASEKLFFGSGTQLSVL.

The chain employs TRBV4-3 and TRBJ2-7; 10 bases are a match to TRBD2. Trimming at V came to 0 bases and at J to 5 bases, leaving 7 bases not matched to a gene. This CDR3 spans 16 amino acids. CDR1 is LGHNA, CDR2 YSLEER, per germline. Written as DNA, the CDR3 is TGCGCCAGCAGCCAAGATTTCGCTAGCGGGAGAAACGAGCAGTACTTC. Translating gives CASSQDFASGRNEQYF.

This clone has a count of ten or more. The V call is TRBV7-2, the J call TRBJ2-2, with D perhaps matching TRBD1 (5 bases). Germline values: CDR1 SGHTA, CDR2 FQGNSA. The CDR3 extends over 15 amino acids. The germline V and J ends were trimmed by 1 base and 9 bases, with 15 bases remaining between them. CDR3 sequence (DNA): TGTGCCAGCAGCTTAGATCAAGGGGTTACCAGGGAGCTGTTTTTT. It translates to CASSLDQGVTRELFF.

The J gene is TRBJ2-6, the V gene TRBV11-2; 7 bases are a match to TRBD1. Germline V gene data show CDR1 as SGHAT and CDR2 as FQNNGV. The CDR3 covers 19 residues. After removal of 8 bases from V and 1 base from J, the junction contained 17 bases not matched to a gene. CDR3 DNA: TGTGCCAGCTCCACTCCGGGGTCAAGGGGGCTATCTGGGGCCAACGTCCTGACTTTC. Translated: CASSTPGSRGLSGANVLTF.

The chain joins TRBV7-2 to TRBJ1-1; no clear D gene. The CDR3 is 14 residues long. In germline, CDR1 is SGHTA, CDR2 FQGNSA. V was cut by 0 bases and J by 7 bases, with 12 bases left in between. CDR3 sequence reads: CASSLAQVASEAFF. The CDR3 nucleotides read TGTGCCAGCAGCTTAGCGCAGGTTGCGAGTGAAGCTTTCTTT.

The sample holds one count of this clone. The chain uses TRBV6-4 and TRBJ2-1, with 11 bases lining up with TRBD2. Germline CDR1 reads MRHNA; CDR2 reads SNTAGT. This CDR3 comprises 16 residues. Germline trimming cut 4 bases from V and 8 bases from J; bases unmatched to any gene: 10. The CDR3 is CASSALTSGSIYEQFF. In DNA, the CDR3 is TGTGCCAGCAGTGCCCTTACTAGCGGGAGTATCTATGAGCAGTTCTTC.

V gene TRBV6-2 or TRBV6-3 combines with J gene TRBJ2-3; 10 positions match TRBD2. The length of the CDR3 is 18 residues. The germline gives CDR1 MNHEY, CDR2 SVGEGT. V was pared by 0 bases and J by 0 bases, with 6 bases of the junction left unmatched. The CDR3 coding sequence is TGTGCCAGCAGTTACTCGACCAGCGGGAGGGCTAGCACAGATACGCAGTATTTT. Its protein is CASSYSTSGRASTDTQYF.

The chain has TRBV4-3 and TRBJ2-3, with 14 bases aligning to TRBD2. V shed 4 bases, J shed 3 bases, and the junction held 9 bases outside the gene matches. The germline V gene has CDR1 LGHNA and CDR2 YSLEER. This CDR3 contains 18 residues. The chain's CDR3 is CASSPTSGGAVGTDTQYF. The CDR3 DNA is TGCGCCAGCAGCCCGACTAGCGGGGGGGCCGTTGGTACAGATACGCAGTATTTT.

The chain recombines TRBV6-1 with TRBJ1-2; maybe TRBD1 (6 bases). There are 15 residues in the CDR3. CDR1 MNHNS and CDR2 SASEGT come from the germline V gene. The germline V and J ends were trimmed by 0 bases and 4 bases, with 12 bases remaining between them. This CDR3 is CASSEAPGVGYGYTF. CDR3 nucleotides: TGTGCCAGCAGTGAAGCCCCAGGGGTCGGCTATGGCTACACCTTC.

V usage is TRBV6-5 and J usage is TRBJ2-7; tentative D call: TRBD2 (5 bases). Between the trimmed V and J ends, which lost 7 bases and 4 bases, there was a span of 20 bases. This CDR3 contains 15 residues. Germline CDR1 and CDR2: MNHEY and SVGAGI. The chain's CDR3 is CASNIQAAHQYEQYF. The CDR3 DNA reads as TGTGCCAGCAATATTCAAGCGGCCCACCAGTACGAGCAGTACTTC.

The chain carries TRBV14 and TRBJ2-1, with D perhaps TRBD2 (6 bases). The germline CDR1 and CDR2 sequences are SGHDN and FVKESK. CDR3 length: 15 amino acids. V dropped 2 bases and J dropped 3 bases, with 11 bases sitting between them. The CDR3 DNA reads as TGTGCCAGCAGCCAACTGGGAGGTTACTACAATGAGCAGTTCTTC. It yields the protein CASSQLGGYYNEQFF.

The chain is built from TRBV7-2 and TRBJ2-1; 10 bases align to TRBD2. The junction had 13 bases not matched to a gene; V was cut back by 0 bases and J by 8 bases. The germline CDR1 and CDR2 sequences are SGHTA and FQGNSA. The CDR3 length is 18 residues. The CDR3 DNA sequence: TGTGCCAGCAGCTTAGCTCTCGCGGGAGCGGGGGGGCGCGATGAGCAGTTCTTC. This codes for CASSLALAGAGGRDEQFF. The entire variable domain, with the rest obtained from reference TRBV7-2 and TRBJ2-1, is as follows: GAGVSQSPSNKVTEKGKDVELRCDPISGHTALYWYRQSLGQGLEFLIYFQGNSAPDKSGLPSDRFSAERTGGSVSTLTIQRTQQEDSAVYLCASSLALAGAGGRDEQFFGPGTRLTVL.

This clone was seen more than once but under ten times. CDR3 region: CASSLLAGRANVLTF. The CDR3 DNA is TGTGCCAGCAGCTTGTTGGCAGGTAGGGCCAACGTCCTGACTTTC. The chain couples TRBV5-6 to TRBJ2-6; D remains ambiguous. Trimming removed 1 base at V and 5 bases at J, with 10 bases between. The length of the CDR3 is 15 residues. Germline assignment: CDR1 SGHDT and CDR2 YYEEEE.

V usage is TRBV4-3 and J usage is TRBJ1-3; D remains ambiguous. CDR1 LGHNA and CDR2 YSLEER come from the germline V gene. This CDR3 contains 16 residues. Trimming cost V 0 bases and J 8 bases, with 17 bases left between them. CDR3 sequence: CASSQDYTAKRDTIYF. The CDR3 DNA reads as TGCGCCAGCAGCCAAGATTATACCGCAAAGAGGGACACCATATATTTT.

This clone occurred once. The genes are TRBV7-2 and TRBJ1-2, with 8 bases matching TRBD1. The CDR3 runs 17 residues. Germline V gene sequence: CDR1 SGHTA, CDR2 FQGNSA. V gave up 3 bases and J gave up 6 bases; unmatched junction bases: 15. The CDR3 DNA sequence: TGTGCCAGCAGCTTTCTCTCTCTAGGACAGGGTGAAAATGGCTACACCTTC. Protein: CASSFLSLGQGENGYTF.

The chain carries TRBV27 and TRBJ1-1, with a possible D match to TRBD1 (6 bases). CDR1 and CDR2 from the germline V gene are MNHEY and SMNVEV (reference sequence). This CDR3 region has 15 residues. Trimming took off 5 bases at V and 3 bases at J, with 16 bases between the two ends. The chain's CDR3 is CASSDRQVMDTEAFF. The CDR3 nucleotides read TGTGCCAGCAGTGACCGACAGGTAATGGACACTGAAGCTTTCTTT.

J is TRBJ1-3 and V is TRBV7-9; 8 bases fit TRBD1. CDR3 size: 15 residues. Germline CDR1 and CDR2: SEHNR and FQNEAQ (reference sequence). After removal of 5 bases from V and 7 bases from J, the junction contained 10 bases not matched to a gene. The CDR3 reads CASSPRTGFGNTIYF. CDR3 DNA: TGTGCCAGCAGCCCTCGGACAGGGTTTGGGAACACCATATATTTT. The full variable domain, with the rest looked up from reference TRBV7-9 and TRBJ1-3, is DTGVSQNPRHKITKRGQNVTFRCDPISEHNRLYWYRQTLGQGPEFLTYFQNEAQLEKSRLLSDRFSAERPKGSFSTLEIQRTEQGDSAMYLCASSPRTGFGNTIYFGEGSWLTVV.

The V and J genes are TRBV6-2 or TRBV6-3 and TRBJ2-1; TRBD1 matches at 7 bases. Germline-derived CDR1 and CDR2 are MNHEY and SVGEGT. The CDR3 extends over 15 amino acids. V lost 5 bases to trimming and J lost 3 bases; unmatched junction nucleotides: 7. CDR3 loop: CASSLDRAVYNEQFF. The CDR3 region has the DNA TGTGCCAGCAGTCTAGACAGGGCCGTCTACAATGAGCAGTTCTTC.

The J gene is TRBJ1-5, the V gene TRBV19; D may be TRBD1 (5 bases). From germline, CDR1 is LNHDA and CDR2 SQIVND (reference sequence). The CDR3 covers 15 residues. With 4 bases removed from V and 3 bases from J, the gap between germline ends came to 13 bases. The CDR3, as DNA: TGTGCCAGTAGTACCCCGACAGAAGACAATCAGCCCCAGCATTTT. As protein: CASSTPTEDNQPQHF.

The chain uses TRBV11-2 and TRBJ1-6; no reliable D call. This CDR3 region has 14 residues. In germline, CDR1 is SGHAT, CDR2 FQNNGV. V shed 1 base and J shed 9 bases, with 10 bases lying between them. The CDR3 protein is CASSLGGIGSPLHF. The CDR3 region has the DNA TGTGCCAGCAGCTTAGGAGGGATCGGTTCACCCCTCCACTTT.

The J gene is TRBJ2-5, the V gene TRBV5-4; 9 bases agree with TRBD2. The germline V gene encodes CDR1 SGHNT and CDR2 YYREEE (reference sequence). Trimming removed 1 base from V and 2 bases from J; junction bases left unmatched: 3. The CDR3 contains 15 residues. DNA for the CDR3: TGTGCCAGCAGCTTGACGAGCGGGAGGCAAGAGACCCAGTACTTC. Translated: CASSLTSGRQETQYF.

CDR3 DNA: TGTGCCAGCAGTTATTTAAGGACAGTCAACACTGAAGCTTTCTTT. Its translation is CASSYLRTVNTEAFF. The chain employs TRBV6-5 and TRBJ1-1, with TRBD1 as a possible D gene (6 bases). The CDR3 contains 15 residues. The V end was cut by 3 bases, the J end by 2 bases, with 13 bases between. Germline CDR1 and CDR2: MNHEY and SVGAGI.

This CDR3 is CASSLAIRTGPYEQYF. CDR3 DNA sequence: TGCGCCAGCAGCTTGGCCATTCGGACAGGACCCTACGAGCAGTACTTC. This chain connects TRBV5-1 to TRBJ2-7, with 7 bases identical to TRBD1. Looked up from germline, CDR1 is SGHRS and CDR2 is YFSETQ. This CDR3 has 16 residues. V was clipped by 0 bases and J by 2 bases; unmatched bases: 8.

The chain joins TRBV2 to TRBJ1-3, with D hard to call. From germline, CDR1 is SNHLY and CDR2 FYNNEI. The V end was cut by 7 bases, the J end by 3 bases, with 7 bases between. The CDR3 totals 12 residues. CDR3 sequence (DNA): TGTGCCAGCACTTCAGTTGGAAACACCATATATTTT. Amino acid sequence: CASTSVGNTIYF.

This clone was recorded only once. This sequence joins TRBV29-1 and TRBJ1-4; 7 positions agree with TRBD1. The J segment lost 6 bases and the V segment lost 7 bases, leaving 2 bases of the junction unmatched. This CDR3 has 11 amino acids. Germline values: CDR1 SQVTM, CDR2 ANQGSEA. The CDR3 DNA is TGCAGCGCTGGGACAGATGAAAAACTGTTTTTT. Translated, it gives CSAGTDEKLFF.

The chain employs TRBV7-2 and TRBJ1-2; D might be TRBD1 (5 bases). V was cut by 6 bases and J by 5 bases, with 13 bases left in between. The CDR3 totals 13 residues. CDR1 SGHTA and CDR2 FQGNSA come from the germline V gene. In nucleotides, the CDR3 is TGTGCCAGCAGATCTCGGGAGGGGTATGGCTACACCTTC. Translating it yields CASRSREGYGYTF.

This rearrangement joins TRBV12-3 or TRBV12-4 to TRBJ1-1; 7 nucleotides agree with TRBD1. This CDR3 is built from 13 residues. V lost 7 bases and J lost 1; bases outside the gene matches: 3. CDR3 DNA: TGTGCCAGCACACGGGACAGGAACACTGAAGCTTTCTTT. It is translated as CASTRDRNTEAFF.

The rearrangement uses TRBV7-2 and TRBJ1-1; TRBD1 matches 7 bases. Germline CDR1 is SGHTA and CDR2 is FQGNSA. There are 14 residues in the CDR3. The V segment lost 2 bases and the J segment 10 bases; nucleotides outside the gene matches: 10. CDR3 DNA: TGTGCCAGCAGCTTAACCGGCAGGGGGATAATAGCTTTCTTT. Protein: CASSLTGRGIIAFF.

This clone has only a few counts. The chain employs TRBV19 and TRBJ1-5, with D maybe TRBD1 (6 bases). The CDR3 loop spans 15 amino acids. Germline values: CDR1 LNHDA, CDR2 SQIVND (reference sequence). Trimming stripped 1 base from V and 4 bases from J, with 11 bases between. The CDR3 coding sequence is TGTGCCAGTAGTATAGCTACAGGGAATAATCAGCCCCAGCATTTT. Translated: CASSIATGNNQPQHF.

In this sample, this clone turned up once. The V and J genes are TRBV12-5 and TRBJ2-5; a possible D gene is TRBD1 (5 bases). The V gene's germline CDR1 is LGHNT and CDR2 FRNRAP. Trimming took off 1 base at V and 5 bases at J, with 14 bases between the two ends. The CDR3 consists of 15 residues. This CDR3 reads CASGLEGKAMETQYF. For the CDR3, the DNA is TGTGCTAGTGGTTTGGAGGGGAAGGCAATGGAGACCCAGTACTTC. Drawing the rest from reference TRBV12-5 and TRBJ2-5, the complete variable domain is DARVTQTPRHKVTEMGQEVTMRCQPILGHNTVFWYRQTMMQGLELLAYFRNRAPLDDSGMPKDRFSAEMPDATLATLKIQPSEPRDSAVYFCASGLEGKAMETQYFGPGTRLLVL.